Sequencing of this T cell receptor (beta chain) was carried out in a study of blood T cell repertoires in COVID-19. CDR1 LNHDA and CDR2 SQIVND come from the germline V gene (reference sequence). The V and J ends lost 9 bases and 3 bases respectively, with 14 bases between them. The CDR3 extends over 14 amino acids. TCRdb keeps only in-frame clones here, not all; method: immunoSEQ multiplex PCR. The sample lists about 120,000 clones, 80% to 90% occurring once. The chain carries TRBV19 and TRBJ2-2; D gene uncertain. The sample taken for sequencing was peripheral blood. This TCR was sampled from a man between 70 and 80 years old with active or convalescent COVID-19. This CDR3 is CASRHRVDTGELFF. CDR3 in DNA: TGTGCCAGCCGCCACAGAGTAGACACCGGGGAGCTGTTTTTT.